The clone carrying this T cell receptor (beta chain) was seen only once. Sequenced by immunoSEQ multiplex PCR; TCRdb stores in-frame clones only, minus some. The sample lists a few hundred thousand clones; around 90% were seen once. The cohort comprised adults aged roughly 18 to 100 years residing in 20 to 30 US areas. Participant-reported clinical history was the basis for cohort assignment. This CDR3 has 15 amino acids. The V gene's germline CDR1 is SGHDN and CDR2 FVKESK. V was pared by 4 bases and J by 1 base, with 11 bases between. The sample belongs to a study of blood T cell repertoires in COVID-19. About the research overall: In each case, the material was cDNA or gDNA derived from T cells, B-cell-depleted T cells, or PBMCs.

The chain couples TRBV14 to TRBJ2-1; possibly TRBD1 for D (7 bases). Sequencing was performed on PBMCs or T cells enriched from blood (not recorded which). The sequence was obtained from a woman aged 18-30 years with acute COVID-19. As DNA, the CDR3 is TGTGCCAGCAGCCCACCAGGGGGGTCCTACAATGAGCAGTTCTTC. Residues: CASSPPGGSYNEQFF. The full variable domain, rest sourced from reference TRBV14 and TRBJ2-1, is EAGVTQFPSHSVIEKGQTVTLRCDPISGHDNLYWYRRVMGKEIKFLLHFVKESKQDESGMPNNRFLAERTGGTYSTLKVQPAELEDSGVYFCASSPPGGSYNEQFFGPGTRLTVL.